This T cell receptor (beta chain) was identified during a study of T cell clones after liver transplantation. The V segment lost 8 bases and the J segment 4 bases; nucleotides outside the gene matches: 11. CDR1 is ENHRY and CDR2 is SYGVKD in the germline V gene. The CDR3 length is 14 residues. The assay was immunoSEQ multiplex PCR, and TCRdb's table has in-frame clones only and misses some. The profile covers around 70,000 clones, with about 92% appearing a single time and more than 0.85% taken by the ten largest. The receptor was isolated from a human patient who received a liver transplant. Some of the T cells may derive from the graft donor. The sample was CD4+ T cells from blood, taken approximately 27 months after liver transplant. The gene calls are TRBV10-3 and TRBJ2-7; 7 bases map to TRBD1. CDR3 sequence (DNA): TGTGCCATCGCTGAGGGGGCCGGAGGTTACGAGCAGTACTTC. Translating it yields CAIAEGAGGYEQYF.